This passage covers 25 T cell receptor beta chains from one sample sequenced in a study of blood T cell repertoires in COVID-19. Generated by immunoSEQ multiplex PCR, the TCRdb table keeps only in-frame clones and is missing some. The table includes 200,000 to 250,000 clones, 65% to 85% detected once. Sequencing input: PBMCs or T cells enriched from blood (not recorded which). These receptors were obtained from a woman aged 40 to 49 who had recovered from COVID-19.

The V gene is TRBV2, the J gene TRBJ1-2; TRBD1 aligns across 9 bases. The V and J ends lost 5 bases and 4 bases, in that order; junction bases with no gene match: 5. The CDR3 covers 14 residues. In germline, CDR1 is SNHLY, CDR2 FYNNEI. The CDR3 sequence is CASSRGQGSYGYTF. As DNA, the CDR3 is TGTGCCAGCAGTAGAGGACAGGGGTCCTATGGCTACACCTTC.

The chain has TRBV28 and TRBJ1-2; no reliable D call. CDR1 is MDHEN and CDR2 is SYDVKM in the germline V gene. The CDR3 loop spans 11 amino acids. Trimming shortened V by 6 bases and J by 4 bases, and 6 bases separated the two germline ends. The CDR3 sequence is CASRTGYGYTF. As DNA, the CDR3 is TGTGCCAGCAGGACGGGCTATGGCTACACCTTC.

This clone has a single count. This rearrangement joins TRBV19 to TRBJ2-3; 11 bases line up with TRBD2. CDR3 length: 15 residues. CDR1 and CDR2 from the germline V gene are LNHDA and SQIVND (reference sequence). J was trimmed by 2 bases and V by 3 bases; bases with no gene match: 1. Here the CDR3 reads CASSMGLAVTDTQYF. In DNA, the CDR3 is TGTGCCAGTAGTATGGGACTAGCGGTCACAGATACGCAGTATTTT.

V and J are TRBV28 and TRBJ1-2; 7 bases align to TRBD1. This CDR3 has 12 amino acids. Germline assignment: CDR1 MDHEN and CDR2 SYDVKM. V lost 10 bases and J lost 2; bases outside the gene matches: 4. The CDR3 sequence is CATVTGNYGYTF. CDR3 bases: TGTGCCACCGTGACAGGGAACTATGGCTACACCTTC.

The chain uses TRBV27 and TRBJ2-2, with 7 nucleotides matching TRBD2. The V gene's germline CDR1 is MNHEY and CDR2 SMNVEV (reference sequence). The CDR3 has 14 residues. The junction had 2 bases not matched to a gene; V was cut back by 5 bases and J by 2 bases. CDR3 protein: CASSGTINTGELFF. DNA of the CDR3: TGTGCCAGCAGTGGGACTATTAACACCGGGGAGCTGTTTTTT.

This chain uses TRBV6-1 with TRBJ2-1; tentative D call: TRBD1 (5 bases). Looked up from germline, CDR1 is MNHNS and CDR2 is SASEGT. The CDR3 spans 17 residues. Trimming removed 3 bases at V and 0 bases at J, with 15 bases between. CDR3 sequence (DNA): TGTGCCAGCAGTGAGCGTATTGGACACCTCTCCTACAATGAGCAGTTCTTC. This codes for CASSERIGHLSYNEQFF.

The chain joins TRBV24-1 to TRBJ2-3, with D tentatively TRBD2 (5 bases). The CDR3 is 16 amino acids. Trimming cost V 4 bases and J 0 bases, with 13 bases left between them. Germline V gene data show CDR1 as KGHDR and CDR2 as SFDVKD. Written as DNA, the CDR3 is TGTGCCACCAGTGACCCCAGCGGAACTAGCACAGATACGCAGTATTTT. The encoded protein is CATSDPSGTSTDTQYF.

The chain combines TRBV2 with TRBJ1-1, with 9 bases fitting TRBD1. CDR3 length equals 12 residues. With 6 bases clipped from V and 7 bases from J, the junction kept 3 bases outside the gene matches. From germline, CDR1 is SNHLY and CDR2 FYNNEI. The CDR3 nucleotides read TGTGCCAGCAGACAGGGGGCCGGTGAAGCTTTCTTT. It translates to CASRQGAGEAFF.

The CDR3 coding sequence is TGTGCCAGCAGTTTTTCGTCGGGGTCCCAGTACTTC. This sequence encodes CASSFSSGSQYF. V usage is TRBV28 and J usage is TRBJ2-5; tentative D call: TRBD2 (5 bases). The CDR3 runs 12 residues. V was shortened by 3 bases and J by 9 bases, with 11 bases between the two germline ends. Germline CDR1 and CDR2: MDHEN and SYDVKM.

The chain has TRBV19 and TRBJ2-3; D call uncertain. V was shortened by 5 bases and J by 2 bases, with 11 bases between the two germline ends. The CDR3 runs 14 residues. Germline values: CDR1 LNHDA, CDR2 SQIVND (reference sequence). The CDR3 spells CASSVARVTDTQYF. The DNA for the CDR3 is TGTGCCAGTAGTGTGGCTAGAGTCACAGATACGCAGTATTTT.

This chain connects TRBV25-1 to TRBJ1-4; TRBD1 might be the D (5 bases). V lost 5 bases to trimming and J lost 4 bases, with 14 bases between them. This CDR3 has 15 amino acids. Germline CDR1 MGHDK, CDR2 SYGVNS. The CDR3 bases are TGTGCCAGCAGTCCGCGCGCAGGGTTTAATGAAAAACTGTTTTTT. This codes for CASSPRAGFNEKLFF.

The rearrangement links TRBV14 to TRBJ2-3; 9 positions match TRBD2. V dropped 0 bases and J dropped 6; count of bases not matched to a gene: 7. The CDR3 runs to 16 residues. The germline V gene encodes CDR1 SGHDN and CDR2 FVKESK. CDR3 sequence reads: CASSQDRLAVGDTQYF. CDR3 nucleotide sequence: TGTGCCAGCAGCCAAGATAGACTAGCGGTGGGGGATACGCAGTATTTT. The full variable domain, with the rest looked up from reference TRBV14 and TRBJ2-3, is EAGVTQFPSHSVIEKGQTVTLRCDPISGHDNLYWYRRVMGKEIKFLLHFVKESKQDESGMPNNRFLAERTGGTYSTLKVQPAELEDSGVYFCASSQDRLAVGDTQYFGPGTRLTVL.

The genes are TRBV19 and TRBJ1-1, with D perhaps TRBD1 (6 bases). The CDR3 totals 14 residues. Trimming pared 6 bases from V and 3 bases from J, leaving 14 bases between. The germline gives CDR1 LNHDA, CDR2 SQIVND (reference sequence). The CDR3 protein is CASRAGERYTEAFF. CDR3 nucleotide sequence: TGTGCCAGTAGGGCAGGGGAACGTTACACTGAAGCTTTCTTT.

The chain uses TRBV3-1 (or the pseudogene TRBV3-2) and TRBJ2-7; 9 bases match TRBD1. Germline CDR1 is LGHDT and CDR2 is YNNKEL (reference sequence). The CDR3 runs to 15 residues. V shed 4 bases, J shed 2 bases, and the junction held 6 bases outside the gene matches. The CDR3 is CASSRPGQGAYEQYF. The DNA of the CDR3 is TGTGCCAGCAGCCGTCCGGGACAGGGCGCCTACGAGCAGTACTTC.

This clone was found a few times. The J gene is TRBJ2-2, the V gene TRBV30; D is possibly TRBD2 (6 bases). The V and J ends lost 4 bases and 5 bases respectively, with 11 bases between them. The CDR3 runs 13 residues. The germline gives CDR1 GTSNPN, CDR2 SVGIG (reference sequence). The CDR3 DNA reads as TGTGCCTGGACCGGGAGTAGGACCGGGGAGCTGTTTTTT. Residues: CAWTGSRTGELFF.

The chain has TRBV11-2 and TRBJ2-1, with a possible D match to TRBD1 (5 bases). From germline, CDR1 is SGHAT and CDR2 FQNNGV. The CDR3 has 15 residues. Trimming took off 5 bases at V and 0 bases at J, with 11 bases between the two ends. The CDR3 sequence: CASSLRASSYNEQFF. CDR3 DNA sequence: TGTGCCAGCAGCCTCAGGGCCAGCTCCTACAATGAGCAGTTCTTC.

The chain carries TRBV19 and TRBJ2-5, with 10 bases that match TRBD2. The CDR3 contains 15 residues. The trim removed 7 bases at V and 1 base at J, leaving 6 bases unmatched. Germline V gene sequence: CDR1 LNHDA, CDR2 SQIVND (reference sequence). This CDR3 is CASNAGLAVQETQYF. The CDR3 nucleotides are TGTGCCAGTAACGCAGGACTAGCGGTCCAAGAGACCCAGTACTTC.

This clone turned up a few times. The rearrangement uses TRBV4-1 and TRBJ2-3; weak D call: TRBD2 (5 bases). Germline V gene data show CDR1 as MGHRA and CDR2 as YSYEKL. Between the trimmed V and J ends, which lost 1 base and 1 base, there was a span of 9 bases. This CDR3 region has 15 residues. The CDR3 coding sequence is TGCGCCAGCAGCCAAGGACTAACCCGCACAGATACGCAGTATTTT. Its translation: CASSQGLTRTDTQYF.

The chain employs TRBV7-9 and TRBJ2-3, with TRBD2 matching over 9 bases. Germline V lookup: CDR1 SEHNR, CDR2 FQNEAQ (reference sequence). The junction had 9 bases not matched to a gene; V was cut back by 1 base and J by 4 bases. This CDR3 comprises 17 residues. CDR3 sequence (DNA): TGTGCCAGCAGCTTAGAAGGGAGCGGGAGGTTGTCAGATACGCAGTATTTT. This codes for CASSLEGSGRLSDTQYF.

CDR3 region: CASSPHDTLNYGYTF. In DNA, the CDR3 is TGTGCCAGCAGTCCACACGACACCCTTAACTATGGCTACACCTTC. This chain joins TRBV28 and TRBJ1-2; D gene uncertain. There are 15 residues in the CDR3. The V gene lost 5 bases and the J gene lost 1 base, with 14 bases spanning the gap. Germline CDR1 MDHEN, CDR2 SYDVKM.

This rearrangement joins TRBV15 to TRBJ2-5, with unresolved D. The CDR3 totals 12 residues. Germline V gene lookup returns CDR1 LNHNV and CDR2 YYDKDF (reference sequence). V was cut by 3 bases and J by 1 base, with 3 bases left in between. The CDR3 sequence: CATSRAQETQYF. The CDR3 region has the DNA TGTGCCACCAGCAGGGCCCAAGAGACCCAGTACTTC.

CDR3 sequence (DNA): TGCGCCAGCGGACAGGGTTCTGGTGGCTACACCTTC. Translating it yields CASGQGSGGYTF. The rearrangement uses TRBV10-2 and TRBJ1-2, with 8 bases lining up with TRBD1. Trimming at V came to 8 bases and at J to 7 bases, leaving 6 bases not matched to a gene. Germline-derived CDR1 and CDR2 are WSHSY and SAAADI. The CDR3 is 12 residues long.

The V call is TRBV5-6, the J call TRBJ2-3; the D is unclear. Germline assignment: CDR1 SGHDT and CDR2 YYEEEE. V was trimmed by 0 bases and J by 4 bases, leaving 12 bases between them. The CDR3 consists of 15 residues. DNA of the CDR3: TGTGCCAGCAGCTTGGCCAGCAGGTTCGCAGATACGCAGTATTTT. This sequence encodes CASSLASRFADTQYF. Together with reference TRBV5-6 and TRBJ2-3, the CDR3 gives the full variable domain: DAGVTQSPTHLIKTRGQQVTLRCSPKSGHDTVSWYQQALGQGPQFIFQYYEEEERQRGNFPDRFSGHQFPNYSSELNVNALLLGDSALYLCASSLASRFADTQYFGPGTRLTVL.

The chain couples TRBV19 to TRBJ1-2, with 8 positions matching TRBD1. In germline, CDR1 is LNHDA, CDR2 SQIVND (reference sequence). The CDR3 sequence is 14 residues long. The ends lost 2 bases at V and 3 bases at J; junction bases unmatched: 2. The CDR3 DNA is TGTGCCAGTAGTATACAGGGGGCGGACTATGGCTACACCTTC. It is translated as CASSIQGADYGYTF. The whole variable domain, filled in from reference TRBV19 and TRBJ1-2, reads DGGITQSPKYLFRKEGQNVTLSCEQNLNHDAMYWYRQDPGQGLRLIYYSQIVNDFQKGDIAEGYSVSREKKESFPLTVTSAQKNPTAFYLCASSIQGADYGYTFGSGTRLTVV.

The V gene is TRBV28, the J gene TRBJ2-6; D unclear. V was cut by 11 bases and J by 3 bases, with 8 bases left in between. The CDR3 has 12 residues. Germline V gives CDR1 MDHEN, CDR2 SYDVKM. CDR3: CACGLGANVLTF. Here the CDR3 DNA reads TGTGCCTGCGGTCTTGGGGCCAACGTCCTGACTTTC.